This T cell receptor beta chain was documented in a study of blood T cells in healthy people across ages. This clonotype occurred a few times. Its antigen is not known. This clone may be a read error of a much larger clone one base away. Whole-study findings and limits: Unknown CMV status may confound age-related changes in expanded clones.

The CDR3 is made up of 12 amino acids. The germline V gene encodes CDR1 DFQATT and CDR2 SNEGSKA (reference sequence). Combining a sample-barcoded 5' primer with a J-beta primer mix, a second PCR ran for about 6 to 12 cycles. TCRdb re-analysed the 5' RACE reads in MiXCR, keeping a single row per CDR3 protein. Of hundreds of thousands of distinct CDR3 sequences listed, around 32% are singletons. Russia was home to the donors, healthy Caucasian individuals aged roughly 6 to 95. Isolated per sample were at least 6 million PBMCs. Sample: blood. The chain carries TRBV20-1 and TRBJ2-1; 7 bases match TRBD1. The better agreement between TRBJ2-7 and the DNA end casts doubt on the J call. This TCR came from an elderly woman in good health. CDR3 in DNA: TGCAGCGCAGGGGGAACCTACAATGAGCAGTACTTC. Translating it yields CSAGGTYNEQYF.